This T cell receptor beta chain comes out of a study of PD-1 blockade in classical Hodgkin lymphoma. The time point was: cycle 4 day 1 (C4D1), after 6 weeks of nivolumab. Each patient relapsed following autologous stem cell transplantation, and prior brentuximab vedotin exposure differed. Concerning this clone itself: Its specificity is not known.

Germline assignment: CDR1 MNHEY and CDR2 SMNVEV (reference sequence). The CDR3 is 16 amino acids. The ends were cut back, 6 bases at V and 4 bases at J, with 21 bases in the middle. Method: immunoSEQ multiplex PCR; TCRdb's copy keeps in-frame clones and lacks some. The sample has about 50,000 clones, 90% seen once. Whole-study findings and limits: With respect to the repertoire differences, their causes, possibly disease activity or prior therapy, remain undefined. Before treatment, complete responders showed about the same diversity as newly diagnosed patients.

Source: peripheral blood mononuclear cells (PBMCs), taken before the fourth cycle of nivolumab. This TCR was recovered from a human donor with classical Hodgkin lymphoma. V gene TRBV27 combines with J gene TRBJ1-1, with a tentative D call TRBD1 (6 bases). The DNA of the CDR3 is TGTGCCAGCAGCTCGACCAACACAGGGTTGTTCACTGAAGCTTTCTTT. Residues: CASSSTNTGLFTEAFF.